The 20 T cell receptor beta chains given below trace back to one sample, sequenced in a study of blood T cells in healthy people across ages. Using a J-beta primer mix together with a sample-barcoded 5' primer, a second PCR was run for about 7 to 12 cycles. TCRdb called the 5' RACE reads again in MiXCR, with one record for every CDR3 protein. The sample contains around 1,700,000 distinct CDR3 sequences, approximately 30% of which appear only once. The material sequenced was blood. These TCRs come from a woman between 25 and 40 years old in good health.

This clonotype was observed a handful of times. This rearrangement joins TRBV20-1 to TRBJ2-7; D unresolved. CDR3 size: 14 residues. V gave up 6 bases and J gave up 4 bases, with 19 bases separating them. The germline V gene has CDR1 DFQATT and CDR2 SNEGSKA (reference sequence). As DNA, the CDR3 is TGCAGTGCCCCCAACCGAGCTAACCCATACGAGCAGTACTTC. Protein product: CSAPNRANPYEQYF.

This chain uses TRBV6-6 with TRBJ2-7, with unresolved D. The germline V gene has CDR1 MNHNY and CDR2 SVGAGI (reference sequence). Trimming took 7 bases from V and 2 from J, leaving 9 bases between them. The CDR3 consists of 12 residues. The CDR3 DNA follows: TGTGCCAGCATTCCCGCGGCCTACGAGCAGTACTTC. Its translation is CASIPAAYEQYF.

This chain connects TRBV7-9 to TRBJ2-3, with 16 bases aligning to TRBD2. The CDR3 has 19 amino acids. Trimming removed 8 bases from V and 2 bases from J; junction bases left unmatched: 13. Germline-derived CDR1 and CDR2 are SEHNR and FQNEAQ (reference sequence). For the CDR3, the DNA is TGTGCCAGCGCCCCCCGAGGGACTAGCGGGGGGGATCCCACAGATACGCAGTATTTT. This gives the protein CASAPRGTSGGDPTDTQYF.

This clonotype was found a few times. CDR3 in amino acids: CASSSDQSSGNTIYF. In nucleotides, the CDR3 is TGTGCCAGCAGTTCAGATCAGAGCTCTGGAAACACCATATATTTT. This chain uses TRBV6-6 with TRBJ1-3, with D uncertain. Deletions cut 4 bases from V and 0 bases from J, with 10 bases between. Germline CDR1 MNHNY, CDR2 SVGAGI (reference sequence). The CDR3 extends over 15 amino acids.

The chain combines TRBV4-3 with TRBJ1-2; 8 bases map to TRBD1. J lost 1 base, V lost 1 base, and 2 bases had no gene match. Per the germline V gene, CDR1 is LGHNA and CDR2 is YSLEER. This CDR3 contains 15 residues. Here the CDR3 reads CASSQVTGGNYGYTF. CDR3 nucleotide sequence: TGCGCCAGCAGCCAAGTAACAGGGGGTAACTATGGCTACACCTTC.

This clonotype showed up just a few times. The chain uses TRBV9 and TRBJ1-2; no reliable D call. Trimming cost V 3 bases and J 0 bases, with 12 bases left between them. Germline CDR1 is SGDLS and CDR2 is YYNGEE. The CDR3 length is 15 residues. The CDR3 DNA sequence: TGTGCCAGCAGCGCGTTCGAGACCCCTAACTATGGCTACACCTTC. The encoded protein is CASSAFETPNYGYTF. The entire variable domain, with the rest obtained from reference TRBV9 and TRBJ1-2, is as follows: DSGVTQTPKHLITATGQRVTLRCSPRSGDLSVYWYQQSLDQGLQFLIQYYNGEERAKGNILERFSAQQFPDLHSELNLSSLELGDSALYFCASSAFETPNYGYTFGSGTRLTVV.

The rearrangement joins TRBV20-1 to TRBJ2-5; the D call may be TRBD1 or TRBD2 (5 bases each). CDR3 length: 15 amino acids. The V gene's germline CDR1 is DFQATT and CDR2 SNEGSKA (reference sequence). The germline V and J ends were trimmed by 2 bases and 3 bases, with 16 bases remaining between them. The CDR3 DNA reads TGCAGTGCTAGACTGCCCGGGACCAAGAAAGAGACCCAGTACTTC. It yields the protein CSARLPGTKKETQYF.

In its sample, this clonotype was seen a few times. The gene calls are TRBV11-3 and TRBJ2-3; 7 positions match TRBD2. The CDR3 spans 15 residues. The ends lost 3 bases at V and 4 bases at J; junction bases unmatched: 7. From germline, CDR1 is SGHNT and CDR2 YENEEA. The CDR3 sequence: CASSFSGGTSDTQYF. The DNA of the CDR3 is TGTGCCAGCAGCTTCTCCGGGGGGACCTCAGATACGCAGTATTTT.

This chain joins TRBV9 and TRBJ1-3, with unresolved D. V dropped 4 bases and J dropped 8 bases, with 16 bases sitting between them. The CDR3 covers 14 residues. Germline V gene data show CDR1 as SGDLS and CDR2 as YYNGEE. CDR3 nucleotide sequence: TGTGCCAGCAGCTCAAACTTAAGGGAAGACACCATATATTTT. It encodes CASSSNLREDTIYF.

This sequence joins TRBV7-2 and TRBJ2-3, with D maybe TRBD1 (5 bases). V shed 5 bases and J shed 0 bases, with 12 bases lying between them. The germline V gene has CDR1 SGHTA and CDR2 FQGNSA. The CDR3 length is 15 residues. The DNA of the CDR3 is TGTGCCAGCAGCACAGCAGGGTTTAGCACAGATACGCAGTATTTT. It translates to CASSTAGFSTDTQYF.

The V and J genes are TRBV9 and TRBJ2-5; tentative D call: TRBD1 (7 bases). The germline gives CDR1 SGDLS, CDR2 YYNGEE. The CDR3 is 16 amino acids. Trimming took 0 bases from V and 4 from J, leaving 16 bases between them. Here the CDR3 DNA reads TGTGCCAGCAGCGTAGCTACGGGGCAGGGGGGAGAGACCCAGTACTTC. This encodes CASSVATGQGGETQYF.

For this clonotype: A junction boundary mismatches the germline segment, possibly from a read error. The CDR3 DNA reads TGCAGTGCTAGGGGACAGGGAAGTATAGGCAACCAGCCCCAGCATTTT. As protein: CSARGQGSIGNQPQHF. This chain links TRBV20-1 with TRBJ1-5, with 9 bases fitting TRBD1. The CDR3 has 16 amino acids. In germline, CDR1 is DFQATT, CDR2 SNEGSKA (reference sequence).

The V and J genes are TRBV20-1 and TRBJ2-2; D possibly corresponds to TRBD2 (6 bases). V dropped 1 base and J dropped 1 base, with 10 bases sitting between them. CDR3 length: 15 residues. Germline CDR1 is DFQATT and CDR2 is SNEGSKA (reference sequence). The CDR3 sequence: CSARGRALNTGELFF. CDR3 sequence (DNA): TGCAGTGCTAGAGGGAGGGCTTTGAACACCGGGGAGCTGTTTTTT.

The chain recombines TRBV5-1 with TRBJ2-3; maybe TRBD1 (6 bases). The CDR3 has 15 amino acids. With 5 bases removed from V and 2 bases from J, the gap between germline ends came to 15 bases. CDR1 and CDR2 from the germline V gene are SGHRS and YFSETQ. For the CDR3, the DNA is TGCGCCAGCAGTCCTGAAACAGGGTTCACAGATACGCAGTATTTT. Translated, it gives CASSPETGFTDTQYF.

The chain is built from TRBV7-6 and TRBJ1-1; TRBD1 aligns across 7 bases. The J segment lost 3 bases and the V segment lost 5 bases, leaving 18 bases of the junction unmatched. This CDR3 region has 18 residues. Germline-derived CDR1 and CDR2 are SGHVS and FNYEAQ. The CDR3 nucleotides are TGTGCCAGCAGCCCACAAGGGGGCGCCACCTATGGGCACACTGAAGCTTTCTTT. It yields the protein CASSPQGGATYGHTEAFF.

This clonotype was seen a few times. The CDR3 reads CASSHTGINEQFF. For the CDR3, the DNA is TGTGCCAGCAGCCATACAGGGATCAATGAGCAGTTCTTC. This chain connects TRBV7-2 to TRBJ2-1; D is possibly TRBD1 (6 bases). Germline assignment: CDR1 SGHTA and CDR2 FQGNSA. V was pared by 5 bases and J by 6 bases, with 11 bases between. The CDR3 spans 13 residues. Full variable domain (rest looked up from reference TRBV7-2 and TRBJ2-1): GAGVSQSPSNKVTEKGKDVELRCDPISGHTALYWYRQSLGQGLEFLIYFQGNSAPDKSGLPSDRFSAERTGGSVSTLTIQRTQQEDSAVYLCASSHTGINEQFFGPGTRLTVL.

At least ten counts were recorded for this clonotype. A junction boundary mismatches the germline segment, possibly from a read error. The genes are TRBV27 and TRBJ1-1; the D is unclear. Germline assignment: CDR1 MNHEY and CDR2 SMNVEV (reference sequence). CDR3 length equals 13 residues. CDR3 sequence reads: CASSSLGNTEAFF. CDR3 bases: TGCGCCAGCAGCTCCTTAGGGAACACTGAAGCTTTCTTT.

This clonotype appeared a few times. This chain connects TRBV20-1 to TRBJ2-3, with D maybe TRBD2 (6 bases). Germline values: CDR1 DFQATT, CDR2 SNEGSKA (reference sequence). The germline V and J ends were trimmed by 0 bases and 1 base, with 17 bases remaining between them. This CDR3 has 17 residues. CDR3 in amino acids: CSARDPAAGLRTDTQYF. CDR3 DNA: TGCAGTGCTAGAGATCCGGCAGCGGGCCTTCGCACAGATACGCAGTATTTT.

This clonotype was picked up a small number of times. The rearrangement joins TRBV13 to TRBJ2-2, with 8 bases that match TRBD2. The trim removed 3 bases at V and 7 bases at J, leaving 16 bases unmatched. The CDR3 is 18 residues long. Germline lookup yields CDR1 PRHDT and CDR2 FYEKMQ (reference sequence). For the CDR3, the DNA is TGTGCCAGCAGCTTCGGACAGATCCGAACCGCGGGAGGCGGGGAGCTGTTTTTT. Its protein product is CASSFGQIRTAGGGELFF.

This clonotype is a singleton in its sample. Because the CDR3 is missing its conserved closing phenylalanine or tryptophan, this is likely a read error. This chain connects TRBV6-2 or TRBV6-3 to TRBJ1-2, with D possibly TRBD1 on 5 matching bases. The CDR3 is 13 amino acids. Germline lookup yields CDR1 MNHEY and CDR2 SVGEGT. V lost 5 bases to trimming and J lost 7 bases, with 14 bases between them. The CDR3, as DNA: TGTGCCAGCAGTGTTGACAGATGGCGTGGCTACACCGTC. This encodes CASSVDRWRGYTV.